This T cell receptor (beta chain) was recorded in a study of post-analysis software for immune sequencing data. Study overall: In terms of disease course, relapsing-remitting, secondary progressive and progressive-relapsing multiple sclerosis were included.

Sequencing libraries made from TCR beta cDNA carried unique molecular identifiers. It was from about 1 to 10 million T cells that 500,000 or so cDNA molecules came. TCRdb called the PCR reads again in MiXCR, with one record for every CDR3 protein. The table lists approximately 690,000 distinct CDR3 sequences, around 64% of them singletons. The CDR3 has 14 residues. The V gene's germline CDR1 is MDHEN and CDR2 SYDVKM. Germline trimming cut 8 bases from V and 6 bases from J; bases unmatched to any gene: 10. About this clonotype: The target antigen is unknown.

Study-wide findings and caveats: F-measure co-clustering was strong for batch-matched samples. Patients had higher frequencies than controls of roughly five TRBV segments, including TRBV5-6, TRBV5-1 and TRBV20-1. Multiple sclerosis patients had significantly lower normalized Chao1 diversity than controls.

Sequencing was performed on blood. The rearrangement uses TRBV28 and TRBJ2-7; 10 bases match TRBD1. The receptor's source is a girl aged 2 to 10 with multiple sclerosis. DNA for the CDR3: TGTGCCAGCTACCCGGGACAGGGGTTCGGCGAGCAGTACTTC. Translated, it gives CASYPGQGFGEQYF.